Listed below are T cell receptor beta chains from one sample, sequenced in a study of neurological immune-mediated disorders. A single record per CDR3 protein comes from TCRdb applying MiXCR to the 5' RACE reads. The sample has 81,000 or so distinct CDR3 sequences, 4.5% to 6.5% seen once; the top ten hold 2.2%. The sample comprised PBMCs. These receptors all come from a young woman with multiple sclerosis. Both conserved end residues are part of each CDR3. The order of the fields is CDR3 DNA, CDR3 protein, V gene, J gene, D gene, clone size. D genes are given only for firm matches. Clone sizes are given selectively: once, few, many, or a class where the clone is expanded.

cdr3_nt: TGTGCCAGCAGCTTGCGAGCTAGCTGGGCCTACGAGCAGTACTTC
cdr3_aa: CASSLRASWAYEQYF
v_call: TRBV5-5
j_call: TRBJ2-7
d_call: -
clone_size: many

cdr3_nt: TGCGCCAGCAGCTTCGACAGGGGGGCGACAGATACGCAGTATTTT
cdr3_aa: CASSFDRGATDTQYF
v_call: TRBV5-1
j_call: TRBJ2-3
d_call: TRBD1
clone_size: many

cdr3_nt: TGCAGTGCTACATACGGACGATCCTACAATGAGCAGTTCTTC
cdr3_aa: CSATYGRSYNEQFF
v_call: TRBV20-1
j_call: TRBJ2-1
d_call: -
clone_size: many

cdr3_nt: TGTGCCAGCAGTCGCGACGGGAGGGCCTTGGGCACAGATACGCAGTATTTT
cdr3_aa: CASSRDGRALGTDTQYF
v_call: TRBV28
j_call: TRBJ2-3
d_call: TRBD2
clone_size: many

cdr3_nt: TGTGCCTGCAGTGTGCAGGGAGGTGGCTACACCTTC
cdr3_aa: CACSVQGGGYTF
v_call: TRBV28
j_call: TRBJ1-2
d_call: -
clone_size: many

cdr3_nt: TGTGCCAGCAGCCAAGAAAGAATTGGGTATACTGAAGCTTTCTTT
cdr3_aa: CASSQERIGYTEAFF
v_call: TRBV14
j_call: TRBJ1-1
d_call: -
clone_size: -

cdr3_nt: TGTGCCAGCAGCACCACGGGGAGCCCGGAGACCCAGTACTTC
cdr3_aa: CASSTTGSPETQYF
v_call: TRBV9
j_call: TRBJ2-5
d_call: -
clone_size: many

cdr3_nt: TGTGCCAGCAGCGTAGTTAGCGGGAGTATATATGAGCAGTTCTTC
cdr3_aa: CASSVVSGSIYEQFF
v_call: TRBV9
j_call: TRBJ2-1
d_call: TRBD2
clone_size: many

cdr3_nt: TGTGCCATCAGTGAGTCTAGGTCTAGCGGGAGGAATTACAATGAGCAGTTCTTC
cdr3_aa: CAISESRSSGRNYNEQFF
v_call: TRBV10-3
j_call: TRBJ2-1
d_call: TRBD2
clone_size: -

cdr3_nt: TGCAGTGCTAGATCGGGCGCAACTAATGAAAAACTGTTTTTT
cdr3_aa: CSARSGATNEKLFF
v_call: TRBV20-1
j_call: TRBJ1-4
d_call: -
clone_size: many

cdr3_nt: TGTGCCAGCAGTTTCCGCCTAGCAGTCGAGCAGTTCTTC
cdr3_aa: CASSFRLAVEQFF
v_call: TRBV12-3/TRBV12-4
j_call: TRBJ2-1
d_call: -
clone_size: many

cdr3_nt: TGTGCCATCAGTGACCACGACGCTCAGCCCCAGCATTTT
cdr3_aa: CAISDHDAQPQHF
v_call: TRBV10-3
j_call: TRBJ1-5
d_call: -
clone_size: many

cdr3_nt: TGTGCCAGCTCATATGGCTCTCCCAATCAGCCCCAGCATTTT
cdr3_aa: CASSYGSPNQPQHF
v_call: TRBV18
j_call: TRBJ1-5
d_call: -
clone_size: -

cdr3_nt: TGTGCCAGCAGTCTCCGGATATCTACAGATACGCAGTATTTT
cdr3_aa: CASSLRISTDTQYF
v_call: TRBV6-5
j_call: TRBJ2-3
d_call: -
clone_size: -

cdr3_nt: TGCAGTGCTAGAGATAGGGATGTTCATCAGCCCCAGCATTTT
cdr3_aa: CSARDRDVHQPQHF
v_call: TRBV20-1
j_call: TRBJ1-5
d_call: -
clone_size: -

cdr3_nt: TGTGCCAGCAGCCAGGTCAGAACCGCTAATGAAAAACTGTTTTTT
cdr3_aa: CASSQVRTANEKLFF
v_call: TRBV4-2
j_call: TRBJ1-4
d_call: -
clone_size: many

cdr3_nt: TGTGCCAGCAGTTTTAATAGGGCCGACTACGAGCAGTACTTC
cdr3_aa: CASSFNRADYEQYF
v_call: TRBV12-3/TRBV12-4
j_call: TRBJ2-7
d_call: -
clone_size: many

cdr3_nt: TGTGCCAGCAGCTTCATGGGGATGATGAACACTGAAGCTTTCTTT
cdr3_aa: CASSFMGMMNTEAFF
v_call: TRBV5-5
j_call: TRBJ1-1
d_call: -
clone_size: many

cdr3_nt: TGTGCCAGCAGCGCTCCTGGAACTGAAGCTTTCTTT
cdr3_aa: CASSAPGTEAFF
v_call: TRBV3-1
j_call: TRBJ1-1
d_call: -
clone_size: many

cdr3_nt: TGCAGTGCCCCTAGCGGGAGTAAGAACAATGAGCAGTTCTTC
cdr3_aa: CSAPSGSKNNEQFF
v_call: TRBV20-1
j_call: TRBJ2-1
d_call: TRBD2
clone_size: many

cdr3_nt: TGCTCCAGCAGCAATGGTCTAGCGGGACAGGCAGATACGCAGTATTTT
cdr3_aa: CSSSNGLAGQADTQYF
v_call: TRBV5-1
j_call: TRBJ2-3
d_call: -
clone_size: -

cdr3_nt: TGCGCCAGCAGCTTGGGCCTAGCCCATGAGCAGTTCTTC
cdr3_aa: CASSLGLAHEQFF
v_call: TRBV5-1
j_call: TRBJ2-1
d_call: -
clone_size: many